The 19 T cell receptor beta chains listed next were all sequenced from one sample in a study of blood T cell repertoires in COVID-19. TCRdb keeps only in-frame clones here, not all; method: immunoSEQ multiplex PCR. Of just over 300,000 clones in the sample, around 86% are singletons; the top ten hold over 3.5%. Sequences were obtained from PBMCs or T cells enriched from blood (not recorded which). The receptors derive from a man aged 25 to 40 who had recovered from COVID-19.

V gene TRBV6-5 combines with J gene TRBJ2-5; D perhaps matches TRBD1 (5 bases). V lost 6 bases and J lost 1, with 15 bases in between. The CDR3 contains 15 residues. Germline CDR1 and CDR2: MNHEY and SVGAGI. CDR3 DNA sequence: TGTGCCAGCAGGGCAGGGTCTACCCGCCAAGAGACCCAGTACTTC. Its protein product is CASRAGSTRQETQYF.

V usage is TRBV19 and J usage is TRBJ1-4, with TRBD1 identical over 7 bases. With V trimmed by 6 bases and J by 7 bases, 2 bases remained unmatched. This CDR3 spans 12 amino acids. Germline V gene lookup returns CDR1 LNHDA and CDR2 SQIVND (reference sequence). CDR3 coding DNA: TGTGCCAGTAGGTACAGGGGTGAAAAACTGTTTTTT. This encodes CASRYRGEKLFF.

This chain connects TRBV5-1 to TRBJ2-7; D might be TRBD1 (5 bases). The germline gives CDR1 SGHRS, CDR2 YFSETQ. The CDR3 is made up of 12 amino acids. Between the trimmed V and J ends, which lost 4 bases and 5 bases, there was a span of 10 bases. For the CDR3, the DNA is TGCGCCAGCAGCGGTGACAGAGACGAGCAGTACTTC. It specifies CASSGDRDEQYF.

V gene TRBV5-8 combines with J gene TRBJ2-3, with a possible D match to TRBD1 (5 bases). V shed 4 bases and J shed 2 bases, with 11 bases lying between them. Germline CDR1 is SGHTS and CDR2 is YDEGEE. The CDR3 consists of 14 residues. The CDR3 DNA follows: TGTGCCAGCAGCCCCGGACATAACACAGATACGCAGTATTTT. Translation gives CASSPGHNTDTQYF.

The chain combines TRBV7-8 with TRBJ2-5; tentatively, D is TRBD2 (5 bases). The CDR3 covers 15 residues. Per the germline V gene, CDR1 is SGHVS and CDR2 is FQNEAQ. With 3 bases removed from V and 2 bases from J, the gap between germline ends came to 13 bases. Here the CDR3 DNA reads TGTGCCAGCAGCTTTTCCTGGCAGCGGCAAGAGACCCAGTACTTC. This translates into CASSFSWQRQETQYF.

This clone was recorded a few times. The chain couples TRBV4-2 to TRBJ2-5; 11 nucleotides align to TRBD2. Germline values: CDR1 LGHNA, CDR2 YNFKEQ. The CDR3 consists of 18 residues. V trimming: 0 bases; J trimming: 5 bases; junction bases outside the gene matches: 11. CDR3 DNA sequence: TGTGCCAGCAGCCAAGAGGGAGGACCTAGCGGGGGGCCGGAGACCCAGTACTTC. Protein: CASSQEGGPSGGPETQYF.

CDR3: CASSSLTGSGETQYF. CDR3 coding DNA: TGTGCCAGCAGTTCCCTGACAGGGAGCGGGGAGACCCAGTACTTC. V and J are TRBV28 and TRBJ2-5, with a tentative D call TRBD1 (7 bases). V was trimmed by 4 bases and J by 5 bases, leaving 17 bases between them. Germline V gene sequence: CDR1 MDHEN, CDR2 SYDVKM. The CDR3 totals 15 residues. The full variable domain, rest sourced from reference TRBV28 and TRBJ2-5, is DVKVTQSSRYLVKRTGEKVFLECVQDMDHENMFWYRQDPGLGLRLIYFSYDVKMKEKGDIPEGYSVSREKKERFSLILESASTNQTSMYLCASSSLTGSGETQYFGPGTRLLVL.

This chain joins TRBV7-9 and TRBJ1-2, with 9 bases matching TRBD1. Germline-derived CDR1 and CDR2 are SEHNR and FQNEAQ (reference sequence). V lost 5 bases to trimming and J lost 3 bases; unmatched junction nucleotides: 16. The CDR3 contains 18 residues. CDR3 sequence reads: CASSNKQGAIAYDYGYTF. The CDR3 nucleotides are TGTGCCAGCAGCAATAAACAGGGGGCTATTGCATACGACTATGGCTACACCTTC.

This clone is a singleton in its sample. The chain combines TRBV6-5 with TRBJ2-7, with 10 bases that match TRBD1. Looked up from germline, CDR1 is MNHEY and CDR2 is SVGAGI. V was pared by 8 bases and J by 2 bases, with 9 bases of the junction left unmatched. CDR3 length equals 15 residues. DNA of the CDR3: TGTGCCAGCCCCCGGGAGGGACAGGGGCCCTACGAGCAGTACTTC. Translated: CASPREGQGPYEQYF.

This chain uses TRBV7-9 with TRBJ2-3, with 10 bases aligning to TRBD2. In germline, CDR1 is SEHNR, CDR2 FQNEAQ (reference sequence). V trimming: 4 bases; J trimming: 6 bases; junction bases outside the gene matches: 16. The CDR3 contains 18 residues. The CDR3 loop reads CASSSLRLAGGGRDTQYF. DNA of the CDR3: TGTGCCAGCAGCTCCCTCCGATTAGCGGGGGGCGGTAGGGATACGCAGTATTTT.

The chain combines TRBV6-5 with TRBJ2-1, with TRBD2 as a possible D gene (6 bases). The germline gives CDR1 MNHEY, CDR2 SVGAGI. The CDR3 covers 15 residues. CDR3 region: CATRREGANHNEQFF. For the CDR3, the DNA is TGTGCTACCCGGAGGGAAGGGGCCAATCACAATGAGCAGTTCTTC.

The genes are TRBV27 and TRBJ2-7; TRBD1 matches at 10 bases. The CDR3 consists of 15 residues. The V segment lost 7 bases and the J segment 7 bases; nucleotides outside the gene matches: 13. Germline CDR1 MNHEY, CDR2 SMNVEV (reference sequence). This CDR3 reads CASKRQDRGLEEQYF. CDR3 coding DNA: TGTGCCAGCAAACGACAGGACAGGGGGTTGGAAGAGCAGTACTTC.

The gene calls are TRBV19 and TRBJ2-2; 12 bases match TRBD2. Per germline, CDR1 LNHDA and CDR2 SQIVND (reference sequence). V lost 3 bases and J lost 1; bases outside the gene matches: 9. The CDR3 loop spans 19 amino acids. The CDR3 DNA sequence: TGTGCCAGTAGTATTAGGACTAGCGGGGCGCCGCGGAACACCGGGGAGCTGTTTTTT. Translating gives CASSIRTSGAPRNTGELFF.

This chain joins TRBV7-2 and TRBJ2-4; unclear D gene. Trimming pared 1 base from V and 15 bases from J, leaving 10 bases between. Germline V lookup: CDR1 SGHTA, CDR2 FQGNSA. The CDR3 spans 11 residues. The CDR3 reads CASSLEQLLYF. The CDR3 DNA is TGTGCCAGCAGCTTAGAGCAACTTCTGTACTTC.

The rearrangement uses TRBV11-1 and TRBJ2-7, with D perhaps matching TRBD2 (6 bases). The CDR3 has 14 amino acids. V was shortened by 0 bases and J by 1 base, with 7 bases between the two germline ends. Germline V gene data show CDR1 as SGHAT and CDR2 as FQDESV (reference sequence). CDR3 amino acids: CASSLALASYEQYF. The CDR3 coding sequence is TGTGCCAGCAGCTTAGCCCTAGCGTCCTACGAGCAGTACTTC.

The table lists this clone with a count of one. In nucleotides, the CDR3 is TGTGCCAGCAGCGGCTTTCGCTTAAAGGAATCGACAAAAGCTTTCTTT. As protein: CASSGFRLKESTKAFF. The rearrangement links TRBV9 to TRBJ1-1, with D unresolved. Per germline, CDR1 SGDLS and CDR2 YYNGEE. The germline V and J ends were trimmed by 3 bases and 9 bases, with 24 bases remaining between them. This CDR3 contains 16 residues.

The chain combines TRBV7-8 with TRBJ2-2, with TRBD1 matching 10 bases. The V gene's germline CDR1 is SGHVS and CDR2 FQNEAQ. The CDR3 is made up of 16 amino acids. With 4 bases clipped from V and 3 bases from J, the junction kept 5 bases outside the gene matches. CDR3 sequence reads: CASSSRDRGYTGELFF. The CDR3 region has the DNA TGTGCCAGCAGCTCTAGGGACAGGGGCTACACCGGGGAGCTGTTTTTT.

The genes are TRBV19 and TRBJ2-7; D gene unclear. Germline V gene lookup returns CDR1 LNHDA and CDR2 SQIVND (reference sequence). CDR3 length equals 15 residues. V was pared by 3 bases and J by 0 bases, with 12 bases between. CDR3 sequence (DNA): TGTGCCAGTAGTATTGCCAGGCAACCCTCCTACGAGCAGTACTTC. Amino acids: CASSIARQPSYEQYF.

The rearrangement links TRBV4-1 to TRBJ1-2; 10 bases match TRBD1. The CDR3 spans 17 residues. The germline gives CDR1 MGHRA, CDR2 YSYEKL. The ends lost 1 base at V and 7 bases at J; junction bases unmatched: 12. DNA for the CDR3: TGCGCCAGCAGCCAAGGGGGGTTAGACAGGGGGCTAGGTGGCTACACCTTC. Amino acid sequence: CASSQGGLDRGLGGYTF.